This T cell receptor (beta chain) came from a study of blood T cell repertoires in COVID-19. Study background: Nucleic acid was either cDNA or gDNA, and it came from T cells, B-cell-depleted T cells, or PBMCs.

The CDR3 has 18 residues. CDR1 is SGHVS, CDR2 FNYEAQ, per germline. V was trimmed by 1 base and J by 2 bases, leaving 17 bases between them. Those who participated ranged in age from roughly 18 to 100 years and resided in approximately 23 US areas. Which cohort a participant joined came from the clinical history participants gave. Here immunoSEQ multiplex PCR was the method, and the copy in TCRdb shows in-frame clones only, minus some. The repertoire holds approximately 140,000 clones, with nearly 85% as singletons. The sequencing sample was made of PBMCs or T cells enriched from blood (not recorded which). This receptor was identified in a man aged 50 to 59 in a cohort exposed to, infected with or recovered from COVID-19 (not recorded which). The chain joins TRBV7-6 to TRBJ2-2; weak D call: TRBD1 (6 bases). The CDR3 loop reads CASSLEITGTLNTGELFF. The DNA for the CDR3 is TGTGCCAGCAGCTTAGAAATCACGGGGACACTTAACACCGGGGAGCTGTTTTTT.